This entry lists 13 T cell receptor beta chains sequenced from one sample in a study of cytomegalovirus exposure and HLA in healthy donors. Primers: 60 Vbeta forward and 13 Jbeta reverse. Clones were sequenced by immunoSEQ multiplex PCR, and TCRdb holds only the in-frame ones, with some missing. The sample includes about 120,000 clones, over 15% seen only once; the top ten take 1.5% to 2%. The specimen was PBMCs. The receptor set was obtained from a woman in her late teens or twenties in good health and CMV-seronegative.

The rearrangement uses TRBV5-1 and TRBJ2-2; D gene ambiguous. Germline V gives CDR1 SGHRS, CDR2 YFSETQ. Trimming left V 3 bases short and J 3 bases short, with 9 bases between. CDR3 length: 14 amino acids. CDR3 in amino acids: CASSYHQDTGELFF. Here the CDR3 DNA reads TGCGCCAGCAGCTATCACCAGGACACCGGGGAGCTGTTTTTT.

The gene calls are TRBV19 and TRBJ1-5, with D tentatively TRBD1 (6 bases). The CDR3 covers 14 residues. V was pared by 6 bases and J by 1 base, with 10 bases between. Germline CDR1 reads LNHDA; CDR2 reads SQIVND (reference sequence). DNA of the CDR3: TGTGCCAGTAGCGGTCAGGGGAGCAATCAGCCCCAGCATTTT. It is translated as CASSGQGSNQPQHF.

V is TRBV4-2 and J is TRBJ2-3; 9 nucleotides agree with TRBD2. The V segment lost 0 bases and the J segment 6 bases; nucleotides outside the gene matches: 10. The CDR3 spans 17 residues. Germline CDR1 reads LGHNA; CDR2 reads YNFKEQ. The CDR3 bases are TGTGCCAGCAGCCAAGATGACGGCCTAGCGGGGATGGATACGCAGTATTTT. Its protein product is CASSQDDGLAGMDTQYF.

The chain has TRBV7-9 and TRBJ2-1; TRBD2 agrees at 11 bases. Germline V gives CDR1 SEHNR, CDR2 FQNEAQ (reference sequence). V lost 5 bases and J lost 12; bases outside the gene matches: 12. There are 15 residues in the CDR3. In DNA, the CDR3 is TGTGCCAGCAGCCCACTAGCGGGAGCTGGGGGGAGGCAGTTCTTC. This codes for CASSPLAGAGGRQFF.

CDR3 nucleotide sequence: TGTGCCAGCAGCTTCGCCGGGACAGGGGTGTTCGATGAGCAGTTCTTC. It is translated as CASSFAGTGVFDEQFF. The genes are TRBV7-9 and TRBJ2-1, with 10 bases fitting TRBD1. V was clipped by 3 bases and J by 8 bases; unmatched bases: 10. The CDR3 extends over 16 amino acids. Germline V gene lookup returns CDR1 SEHNR and CDR2 FQNEAQ (reference sequence).

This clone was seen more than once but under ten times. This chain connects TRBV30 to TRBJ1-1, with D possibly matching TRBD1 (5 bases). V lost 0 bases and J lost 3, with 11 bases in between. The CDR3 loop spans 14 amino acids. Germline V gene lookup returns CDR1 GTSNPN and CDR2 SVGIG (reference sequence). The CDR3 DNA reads TGTGCCTGGAGTGTAGGCAGGGCGGACACTGAAGCTTTCTTT. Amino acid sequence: CAWSVGRADTEAFF.

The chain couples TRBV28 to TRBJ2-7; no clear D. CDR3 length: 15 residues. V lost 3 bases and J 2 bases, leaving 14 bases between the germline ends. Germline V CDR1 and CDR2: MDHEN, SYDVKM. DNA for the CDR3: TGTGCCAGCAGTTTCCTTGGGCTCTCCCCCTACGAGCAGTACTTC. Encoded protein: CASSFLGLSPYEQYF.

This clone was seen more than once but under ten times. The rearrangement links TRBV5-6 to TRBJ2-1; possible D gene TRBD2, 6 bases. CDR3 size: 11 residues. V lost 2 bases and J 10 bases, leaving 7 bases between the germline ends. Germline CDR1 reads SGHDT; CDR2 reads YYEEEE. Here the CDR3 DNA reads TGTGCCAGCAGCTTCGGACTAGAGCAGTTCTTC. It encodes CASSFGLEQFF.

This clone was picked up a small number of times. CDR3 in DNA: TGCGCCAGCAGCTTGACTTCGCTAGCGGCCGCGGGGGAGCAGTACTTC. Its translation: CASSLTSLAAAGEQYF. The V and J genes are TRBV5-1 and TRBJ2-7, with 7 bases lining up with TRBD2. The germline V gene has CDR1 SGHRS and CDR2 YFSETQ. The CDR3 has 16 residues. Germline trimming cut 1 base from V and 7 bases from J; bases unmatched to any gene: 14. Looking up the rest from reference TRBV5-1 and TRBJ2-7 gives the full variable domain: KAGVTQTPRYLIKTRGQQVTLSCSPISGHRSVSWYQQTPGQGLQFLFEYFSETQRNKGNFPGRFSGRQFSNSRSEMNVSTLELGDSALYLCASSLTSLAAAGEQYFGPGTRLTVT.

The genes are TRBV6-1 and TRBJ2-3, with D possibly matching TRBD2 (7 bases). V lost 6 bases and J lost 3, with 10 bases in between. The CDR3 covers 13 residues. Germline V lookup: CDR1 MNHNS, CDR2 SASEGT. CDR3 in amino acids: CASSEGGTDTQYF. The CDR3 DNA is TGTGCCAGCAGCGAGGGGGGGACAGATACGCAGTATTTT.

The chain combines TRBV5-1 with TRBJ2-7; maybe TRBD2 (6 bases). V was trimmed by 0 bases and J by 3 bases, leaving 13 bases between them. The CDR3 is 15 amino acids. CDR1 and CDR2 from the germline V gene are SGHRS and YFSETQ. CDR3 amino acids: CASSLGGGEIYEQYF. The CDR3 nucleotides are TGCGCCAGCAGCTTGGGTGGAGGGGAGATCTACGAGCAGTACTTC.

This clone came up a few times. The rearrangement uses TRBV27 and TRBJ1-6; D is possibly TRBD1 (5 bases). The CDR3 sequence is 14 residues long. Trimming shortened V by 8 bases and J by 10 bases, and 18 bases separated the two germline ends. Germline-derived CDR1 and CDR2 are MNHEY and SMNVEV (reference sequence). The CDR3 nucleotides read TGTGCCAGCGGGTCCGACAGTTTCAGCTCACCCCTCCACTTT. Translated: CASGSDSFSSPLHF.

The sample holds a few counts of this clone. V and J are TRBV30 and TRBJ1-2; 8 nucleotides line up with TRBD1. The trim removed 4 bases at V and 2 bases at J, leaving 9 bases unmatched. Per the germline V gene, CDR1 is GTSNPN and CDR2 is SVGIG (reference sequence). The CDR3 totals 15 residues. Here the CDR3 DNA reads TGTGCCTGGACTTCCGGACAGGGACCCAACTATGGCTACACCTTC. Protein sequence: CAWTSGQGPNYGYTF.